A selection of T cell receptor beta chains follows, all from one sample in a study of PD-L1 blockade in urothelial cancer. This table comes from immunoSEQ multiplex PCR, and its TCRdb copy is limited to in-frame clones, with some not included. The sample yields 35,000 or so clones, around 80% seen once. The material sequenced was PBMCs, taken around atezolizumab (anti-PD-L1) treatment. The receptors were gathered from a man in his 60s with urothelial cancer. CDR3s include the opening cysteine and the closing phenylalanine or tryptophan. The D gene is left open where the match is weak. Clone size is shown for a subset of rows, as once, few, many or a class of expanded clone.

D,J,V,length,size,DNA,CDR3
TRBD1,TRBJ1-3,TRBV28,16,.,TGTGCCAGCAGTTCAACAGGGGGCGCTCCTGGAAACACCATATATTTT,CASSSTGGAPGNTIYF
TRBD1,TRBJ2-5,TRBV11-3,15,.,TGTGCCAGCAGCTTAGTGGCGGGACAGGGAGAGACCCAGTACTTC,CASSLVAGQGETQYF
.,TRBJ1-4,TRBV30,15,.,TGTGCCTGGACCCGGGGGGTCCCAACTAATGAAAAACTGTTTTTT,CAWTRGVPTNEKLFF
.,TRBJ1-5,TRBV6-1,13,.,TGTGCCAGCAGTGAAGCTTTCGATCAGCCCCAGCATTTT,CASSEAFDQPQHF
.,TRBJ2-5,TRBV7-2,15,few,TGTGCCAGCAGCTTTCAGGGAGGCGGACGAGAGACCCAGTACTTC,CASSFQGGGRETQYF
.,TRBJ1-4,TRBV4-1,13,.,TGCGCCAGCACGCAGGGTAATAATGAAAAACTGTTTTTT,CASTQGNNEKLFF
.,TRBJ1-4,TRBV27,16,many,TGTGCCAGCAGTCCGCCCTCAGGGGTGGGTAATGAAAAACTGTTTTTT,CASSPPSGVGNEKLFF
TRBD2,TRBJ2-3,TRBV28,17,many,TGTGCCAGCACCGGGACTAGCGGGGGGGCGGGCACAGATACGCAGTATTTT,CASTGTSGGAGTDTQYF
.,TRBJ1-3,TRBV5-1,17,.,TGCGCCAGCAGCCCTTCGCCGGGGGAAAACTCTGGAAACACCATATATTTT,CASSPSPGENSGNTIYF
TRBD1,TRBJ2-1,TRBV6-5,15,.,TGTGCCAGCAGCCTGGGACAGGGCATCGGTTATGAGCAGTTCTTC,CASSLGQGIGYEQFF
.,TRBJ2-7,TRBV7-7,13,few,TGTGCTAGCAGCTTAGTATCCGGGTCCGAACAGTACTTC,CASSLVSGSEQYF
.,TRBJ2-2,TRBV5-1,14,.,TGCGCCAGCAAGTCGAGGGAGAACACCGGGGAGCTGTTTTTT,CASKSRENTGELFF
.,TRBJ1-4,TRBV28,16,.,TGTGCCAGCAGGAGTCAGCCCGGAGTGGCTAATGAAAAACTGTTTTTT,CASRSQPGVANEKLFF
TRBD1,TRBJ2-1,TRBV29-1,16,.,TGCAGCGTTGTGGCAGGGGGCGAAATATTTTACAATGAGCAGTTCTTC,CSVVAGGEIFYNEQFF
.,TRBJ2-3,TRBV7-2,15,once,TGTGCCAGCAGCTCGCAGGGGGGACGTACAGATACGCAGTATTTT,CASSSQGGRTDTQYF
TRBD2,TRBJ2-1,TRBV7-9,17,.,TGTGCCAGCAGCTTCCTGACTAGCGGGGGGGCGGGCAATGAGCAGTTCTTC,CASSFLTSGGAGNEQFF
TRBD1,TRBJ1-1,TRBV5-6,18,.,TGTGCCAGCAGCTTGGATGAGGCCAGGGGGCTAGTATACACTGAAGCTTTCTTT,CASSLDEARGLVYTEAFF
.,TRBJ2-4,TRBV11-2,15,.,TGTGCCAGCAGGCGGGTAGGTCCCTCGGAAAACATTCAGTACTTC,CASRRVGPSENIQYF
TRBD2,TRBJ2-1,TRBV6-1,18,.,TGTGCCAGCAGTGGAACCGGGACTAGCGGAGTCTCCTACAATGAGCAGTTCTTC,CASSGTGTSGVSYNEQFF
.,TRBJ1-1,TRBV10-2,14,.,TGCGCCAGCAGGATCGGGGGGCAAAACACTGAAGCTTTCTTT,CASRIGGQNTEAFF
TRBD1,TRBJ1-2,TRBV6-1,14,.,TGTGCCAGCATTGGGACAGGGGGTAGCGATGGCTACACCTTC,CASIGTGGSDGYTF
.,TRBJ2-2,TRBV6-4,17,.,TGTGCCAGCAGTGACTCTAGAGGGTCCGTGGACACCGGGGAGCTGTTTTTT,CASSDSRGSVDTGELFF
.,TRBJ1-2,TRBV14,17,.,TGTGCCAGCAGCCAAGAACTCGGTAGAGGGAGTTCGGATGGCTACACCTTC,CASSQELGRGSSDGYTF
.,TRBJ2-1,TRBV11-2,12,.,TGTGCCAGCAGCTTAGGACTTAATGAGCAGTTCTTC,CASSLGLNEQFF
.,TRBJ1-2,TRBV28,14,.,TGTGCCAGCAGTAGAGACAGTTTCGGCTATGGCTACACCTTC,CASSRDSFGYGYTF
TRBD1,TRBJ1-2,TRBV5-1,14,few,TGCGCCAGCAGCTTGGAGGGACAGGGTGATGGCTACACCTTC,CASSLEGQGDGYTF
.,TRBJ2-3,TRBV27,14,.,TGTGCCAGCAGTTTGAGACTCACGGCGGATACGCAGTATTTT,CASSLRLTADTQYF
TRBD1,TRBJ2-5,TRBV5-8,18,.,TGTGCCAGCAGCTTAATAGGAGCTCAGGGGGCTGGGAAGGAGACCCAGTACTTC,CASSLIGAQGAGKETQYF
.,TRBJ2-7,TRBV5-6,11,.,TGTGCCAGCAGCCCCGAGGACGAGCAGTACTTC,CASSPEDEQYF
TRBD1,TRBJ1-5,TRBV30,14,.,TGTGCCTGGGATTCGACAGGGGGTCATCAGCCCCAGCATTTT,CAWDSTGGHQPQHF
.,TRBJ2-7,TRBV30,15,.,TGTGCCTGGAGCATCGGGGTCCTTGTAACCTACGAGCAGTACTTC,CAWSIGVLVTYEQYF
TRBD1,TRBJ2-7,TRBV10-2,13,.,TGCGCCAGCAATCAGCAGGGGGCCTACGAGCAGTACTTC,CASNQQGAYEQYF
TRBD1,TRBJ1-6,TRBV25-1,13,.,TGTGCCAGCCGGCCGACAGGGGATTCACCCCTCCACTTT,CASRPTGDSPLHF
TRBD1,TRBJ1-2,TRBV28,18,.,TGTGCCAGCAGTTTATGGGAATCCGGGACAGGGGAAAACTATGGCTACACCTTC,CASSLWESGTGENYGYTF
.,TRBJ2-5,TRBV4-2,15,.,TGTGCCAGCAGCGGCGCTAGCCTAGCTGGAGAGACCCAGTACTTC,CASSGASLAGETQYF
TRBD1,TRBJ2-5,TRBV7-9,15,.,TGTGCCAGCAGCCCCGGGACAGGGATTCAAGAGACCCAGTACTTC,CASSPGTGIQETQYF
TRBD2,TRBJ2-7,TRBV19,14,.,TGTGCCAGTAGTAGCCCAGCGGGAGATTACGAGCAGTACTTC,CASSSPAGDYEQYF
.,TRBJ2-5,TRBV7-2,14,.,TGTGCCAGCAGCCCCCCGACCCGACTGGAGACCCAGTACTTC,CASSPPTRLETQYF
.,TRBJ1-2,TRBV7-8,15,few,TGTGCCAGCAGCTGGGACGGCGGGGCACTTGGTGGCTACACCTTC,CASSWDGGALGGYTF
.,TRBJ2-4,TRBV2,15,.,TGTGCCAGCAGTGAAACGGAGGGAACCAAAAACATTCAGTACTTC,CASSETEGTKNIQYF
TRBD1,TRBJ2-3,TRBV6-1,14,.,TGTGCCAGCTTTCGGGACAGACTCACAGATACGCAGTATTTT,CASFRDRLTDTQYF
.,TRBJ1-5,TRBV28,13,once,TGTGCCAGCAGTGGTCAGGGTGTTCAGCCCCAGCATTTT,CASSGQGVQPQHF
TRBD2,TRBJ2-7,TRBV11-2,15,.,TGTGCCAGCAGTCCTATAGCGGGAGGGGACTACGAGCAGTACTTC,CASSPIAGGDYEQYF
.,TRBJ1-1,TRBV11-2,13,.,TGTGCCAGCAGCCCTGGGGCTAACACTGAAGCTTTCTTT,CASSPGANTEAFF
TRBD1,TRBJ1-6,TRBV7-9,14,.,TGTGCCAGCAGCTCCGGGACAGCAAATTCACCCCTCCACTTT,CASSSGTANSPLHF
TRBD2,TRBJ2-7,TRBV4-3,14,.,TGCGCCAGCAGCCAAGACATAATAGCGGGCGAGCAGTACTTC,CASSQDIIAGEQYF